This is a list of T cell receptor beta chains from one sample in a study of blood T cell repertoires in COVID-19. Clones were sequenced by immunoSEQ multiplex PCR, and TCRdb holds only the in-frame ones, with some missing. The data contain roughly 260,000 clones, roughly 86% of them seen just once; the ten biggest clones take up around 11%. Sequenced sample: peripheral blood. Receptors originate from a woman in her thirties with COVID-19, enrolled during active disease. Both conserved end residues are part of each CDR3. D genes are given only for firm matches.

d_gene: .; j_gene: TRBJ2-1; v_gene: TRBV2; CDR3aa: CASRTRDWYYNEQFF; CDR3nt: TGTGCCAGCAGGACCCGGGACTGGTACTACAATGAGCAGTTCTTC
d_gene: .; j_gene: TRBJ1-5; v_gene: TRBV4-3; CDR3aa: CASSPEAFSNQPQHF; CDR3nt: TGCGCCAGCAGCCCGGAGGCCTTTAGCAATCAGCCCCAGCATTTT
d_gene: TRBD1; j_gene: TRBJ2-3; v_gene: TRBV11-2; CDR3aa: CASSPDRADTQYF; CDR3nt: TGTGCCAGCAGCCCAGACAGGGCAGATACGCAGTATTTT
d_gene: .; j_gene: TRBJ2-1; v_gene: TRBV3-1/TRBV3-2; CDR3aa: CASSQDGHNSYNEQFF; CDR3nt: TGTGCCAGCAGCCAAGATGGGCACAACTCCTACAATGAGCAGTTCTTC
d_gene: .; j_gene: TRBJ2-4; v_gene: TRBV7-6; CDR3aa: CASSTGQGAKNIQYF; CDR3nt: TGTGCCAGCAGCACCGGGCAGGGGGCCAAAAACATTCAGTACTTC
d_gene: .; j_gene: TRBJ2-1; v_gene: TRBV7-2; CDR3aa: CASSSRGLAANEQFF; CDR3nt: TGTGCCAGCAGCTCCAGGGGTCTAGCGGCAAATGAGCAGTTCTTC
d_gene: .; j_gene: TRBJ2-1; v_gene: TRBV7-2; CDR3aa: CASSTSTLGDNEQFF; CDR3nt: TGTGCCAGCAGCACTAGTACGCTTGGTGACAATGAGCAGTTCTTC
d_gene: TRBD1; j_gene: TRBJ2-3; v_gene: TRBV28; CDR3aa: CASGTGGKADTQYF; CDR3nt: TGTGCCAGCGGGACAGGGGGCAAGGCAGATACGCAGTATTTT
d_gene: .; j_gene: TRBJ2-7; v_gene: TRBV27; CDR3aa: CASSSVGLTHQFYEQYF; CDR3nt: TGTGCCAGCAGTTCTGTTGGGCTAACCCACCAATTCTACGAGCAGTACTTC
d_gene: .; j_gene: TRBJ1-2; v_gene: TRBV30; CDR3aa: CAWNLRTANYGYTF; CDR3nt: TGTGCCTGGAACCTCCGGACAGCTAACTATGGCTACACCTTC
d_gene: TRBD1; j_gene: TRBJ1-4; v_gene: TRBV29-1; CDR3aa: CSANRGSNEKLFF; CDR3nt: TGCAGCGCCAACAGGGGATCTAATGAAAAACTGTTTTTT
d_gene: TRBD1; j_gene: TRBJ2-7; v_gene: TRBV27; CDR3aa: CASRAAGGDEQYF; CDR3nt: TGTGCCAGCAGGGCGGCAGGGGGCGACGAGCAGTACTTC
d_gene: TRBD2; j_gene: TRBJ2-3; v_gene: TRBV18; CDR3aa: CASSPRLAGDLDTQYF; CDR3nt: TGTGCCAGCTCACCTCGACTAGCGGGAGATCTGGATACGCAGTATTTT
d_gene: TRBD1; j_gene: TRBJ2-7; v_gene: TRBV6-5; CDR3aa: CASRRTGEAYEQYF; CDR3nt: TGTGCCAGCAGGAGGACAGGGGAAGCCTACGAGCAGTACTTC
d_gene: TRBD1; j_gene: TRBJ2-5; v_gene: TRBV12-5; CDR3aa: CASGSGQGRETQYF; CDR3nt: TGTGCTAGTGGTTCCGGACAGGGTCGAGAGACCCAGTACTTC
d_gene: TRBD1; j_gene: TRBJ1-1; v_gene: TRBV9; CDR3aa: CASSAGKDRGPMNTEAFF; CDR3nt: TGTGCCAGCAGCGCCGGAAAGGACAGGGGGCCCATGAACACTGAAGCTTTCTTT
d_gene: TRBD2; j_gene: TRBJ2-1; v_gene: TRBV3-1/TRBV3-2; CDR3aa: CASSPWTSGSFDEQFF; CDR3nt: TGTGCCAGCAGCCCTTGGACTAGCGGGAGTTTCGATGAGCAGTTCTTC